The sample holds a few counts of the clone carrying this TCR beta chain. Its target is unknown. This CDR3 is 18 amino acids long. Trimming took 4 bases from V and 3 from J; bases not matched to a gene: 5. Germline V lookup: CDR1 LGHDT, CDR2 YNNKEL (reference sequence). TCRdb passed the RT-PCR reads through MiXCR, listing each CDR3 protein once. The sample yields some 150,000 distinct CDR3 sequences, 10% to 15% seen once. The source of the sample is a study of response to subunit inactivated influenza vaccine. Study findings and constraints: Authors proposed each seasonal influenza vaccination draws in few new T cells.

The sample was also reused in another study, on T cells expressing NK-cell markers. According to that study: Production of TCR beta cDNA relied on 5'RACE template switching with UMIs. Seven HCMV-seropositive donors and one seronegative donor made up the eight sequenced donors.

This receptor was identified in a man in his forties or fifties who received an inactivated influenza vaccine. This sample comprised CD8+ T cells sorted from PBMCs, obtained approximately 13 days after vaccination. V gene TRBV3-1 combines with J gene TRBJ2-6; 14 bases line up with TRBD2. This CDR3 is CASSLWTSGRLGANVLTF. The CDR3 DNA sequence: TGTGCCAGCAGCCTTTGGACTAGCGGGAGGCTTGGGGCCAACGTCCTGACTTTC.